The source of this T cell receptor (beta chain) is a study of liver allograft versus peripheral blood T cells. About the research overall: Transplanted-liver T cell receptor repertoires were compared with recipients' peripheral blood repertoires.

CDR1 is MDHEN, CDR2 SYDVKM, per germline. The V and J ends lost 6 bases and 0 bases respectively, with 18 bases between them. The CDR3 sequence is 17 residues long. TCRdb called the reads again in MiXCR, with one record for every CDR3 protein. The sample lists fewer than 15,000 distinct CDR3 sequences, 18% occurring once. In regard to this clonotype: Its specificity is not known.

Study-wide findings and caveats: Repertoires of T cell receptors in liver allografts reportedly differed from peripheral blood repertoires.

This clonotype was obtained from a human patient who had a liver transplant. The graft donor may have given rise to some T cells. The chain links TRBV28 to TRBJ2-1; TRBD2 might be the D (5 bases). In DNA form, the CDR3 reads TGTGCCAGCAGGACCCTCACGGGGATTAGCTCCTACAATGAGCAGTTCTTC. It is translated as CASRTLTGISSYNEQFF.